The present T cell receptor beta chain was sequenced within a study of blood T cells in healthy people across ages. Overall study results and limits: Estimates of total diversity, which came from one million sequenced T cells, were considered to be underestimates. Significant beta diversity loss was already apparent by age about 42, declining roughly linearly.

The CDR3 runs 15 residues. The V and J ends lost 6 bases and 0 bases respectively, with 12 bases between them. Germline assignment: CDR1 SGHTA and CDR2 FQGNSA. Then a second PCR, running roughly 7 to 11 cycles, was carried out with a sample-barcoded 5' primer and a J-beta primer mix. In TCRdb, the 5' RACE reads were re-called with MiXCR into one record per CDR3 protein. Among more than 800,000 distinct CDR3 sequences listed, around 30% were seen once. This clonotype has a count of ten or more. Its antigen is unidentified. Caucasian, healthy and from Russia, the donors were aged between roughly 6 and 95. Approximately 9.7 milliliters was the volume of peripheral blood drawn from each donor.

The source material was blood. The chain recombines TRBV7-2 with TRBJ2-1; D is perhaps TRBD1 (5 bases). The sequence came from a woman of 80 years or more in good health. CDR3 region: CASSDSIPSYNEQFF. As DNA, the CDR3 is TGTGCCAGCAGTGACAGCATACCCTCCTACAATGAGCAGTTCTTC.